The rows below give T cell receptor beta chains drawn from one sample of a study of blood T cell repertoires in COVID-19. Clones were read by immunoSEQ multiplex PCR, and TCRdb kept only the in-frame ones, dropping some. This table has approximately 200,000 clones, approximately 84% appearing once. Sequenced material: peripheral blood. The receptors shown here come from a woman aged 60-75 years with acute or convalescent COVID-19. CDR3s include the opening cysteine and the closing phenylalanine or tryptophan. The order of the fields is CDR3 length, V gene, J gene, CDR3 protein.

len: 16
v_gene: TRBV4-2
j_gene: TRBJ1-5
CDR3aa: CASSQDRGGSNQPQHF

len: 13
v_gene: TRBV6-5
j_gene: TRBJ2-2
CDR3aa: CASISPSTGELFF

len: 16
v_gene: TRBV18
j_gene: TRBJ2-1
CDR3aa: CASSPTVRGAYNEQFF

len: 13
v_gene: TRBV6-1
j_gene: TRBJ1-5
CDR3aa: CASSEAPDQPQHF

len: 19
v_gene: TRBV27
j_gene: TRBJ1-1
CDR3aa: CASSRTSGTGLLRNTEAFF

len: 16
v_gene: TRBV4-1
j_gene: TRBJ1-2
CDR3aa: CASSQEQTGGGYGYTF

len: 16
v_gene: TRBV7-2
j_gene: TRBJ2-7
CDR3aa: CASSLNVGLRSYEQYF

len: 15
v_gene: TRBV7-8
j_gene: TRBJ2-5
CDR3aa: CASSLAGRFRETQYF

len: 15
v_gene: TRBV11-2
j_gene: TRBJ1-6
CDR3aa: CASSLTGQYNSPLHF

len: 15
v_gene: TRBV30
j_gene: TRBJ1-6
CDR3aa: CAWKVQDRNNSPLHF

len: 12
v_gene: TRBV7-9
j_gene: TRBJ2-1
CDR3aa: CASSPAGDEQFF

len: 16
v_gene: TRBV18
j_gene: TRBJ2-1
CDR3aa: CASSPQTSGEYNEQFF

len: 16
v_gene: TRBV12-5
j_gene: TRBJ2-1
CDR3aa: CASGPSGGRSYNEQFF

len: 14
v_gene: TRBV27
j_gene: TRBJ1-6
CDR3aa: CASTANPYNSPLHF

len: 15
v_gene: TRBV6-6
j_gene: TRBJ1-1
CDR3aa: CASSYVGSGRGEAFF

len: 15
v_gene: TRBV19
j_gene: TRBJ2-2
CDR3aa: CASTAAGGKPGELFF

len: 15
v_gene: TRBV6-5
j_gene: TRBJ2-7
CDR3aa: CASSSERGSSYEQYF

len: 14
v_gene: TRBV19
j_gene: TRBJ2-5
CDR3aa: CASSILAGEETQYF

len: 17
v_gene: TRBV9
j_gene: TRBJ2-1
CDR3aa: CASSGALAGGLGGEQFF

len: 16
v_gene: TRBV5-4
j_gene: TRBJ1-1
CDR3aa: CASSSRTGVTNTEAFF

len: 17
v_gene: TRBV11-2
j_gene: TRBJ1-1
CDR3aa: CASSLFPFGEMNTEAFF

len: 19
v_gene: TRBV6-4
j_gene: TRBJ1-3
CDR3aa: CASSDSRDSGTGAGNTIYF

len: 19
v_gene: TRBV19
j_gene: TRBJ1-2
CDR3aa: CASTLRGTGTGGEFKGYTF

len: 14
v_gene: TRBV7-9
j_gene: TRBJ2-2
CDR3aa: CASSVSGDRGELFF

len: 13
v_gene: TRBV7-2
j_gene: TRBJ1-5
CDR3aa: CASSKNRNQPQHF

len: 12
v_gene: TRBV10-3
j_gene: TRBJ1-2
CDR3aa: CAISGQADGYTF